The T cell receptor beta chain under discussion was sequenced for a study of blood T cell repertoires in COVID-19 (dated by TCRdb to between 2020 and 2021). Context from the whole study: Collaborator samples came from the United States, Italy and Spain and covered acute and convalescent phases of COVID-19. The repertoires were released in a freely available public database meant as a resource for research on the immune response to SARS-CoV-2. The dataset comprised deeply sampled blood TCRbeta repertoires from subjects exposed to, actively infected with, or recovered from COVID-19. The samples were drawn from the first 160 participants of the ongoing ImmuneRACE study and from roughly 1,300 subjects provided by 6 global collaborators. Nearly every sample came with metadata listing a de-identified subject ID, COVID-19 status, age in years and sex. The prospective study material was composed of cDNA or gDNA derived from T cells, B-cell-depleted T cells, or PBMCs. Where HLA class I and class II types were available, the types were taken from metadata supplied by the sample provider, not from assay-based typing. Beyond this particular receptor, the publication reports: How much clinical and demographic metadata was included differed by source and by participant, and the metadata was provided uncurated.

At one collaborating source in Seattle, patients were enrolled during active infection and were followed longitudinally through the course of disease. Collaborating institutions collected whole blood in K2EDTA tubes following their own protocols. Collaborator samples were shipped for TCRbeta analysis as frozen whole blood, isolated PBMCs, or DNA extracted from either sample type. TCRbeta CDR3 regions were amplified from genomic DNA by means of the immunoSEQ Assay, a bias-controlled multiplex PCR. Concerning the study's data processing: Within the assay, amplification of reference gene primers was used to estimate how many nucleated cells each sample contained. To quantify the absolute abundance of each unique TCRbeta CDR3 rearrangement, sequence reads were collapsed and filtered. For each sample, productive Simpson clonality was calculated as the square root of Simpson's diversity index across productive rearrangements. The clones in this table, taken by TCRdb from immuneACCESS, are in-frame only. Not every clone is retained; where verified, under half of the shortfall comes from an unresolved V gene, and the cause of the rest is unknown. Clone size and V and J calls were adopted from that table, with D and trimming inferred from the DNA. The sample includes 430,000 or so clones, with about 87% observed a single time. Roughly 0.78% of the sample goes to the ten largest clones.

The CDR3 spans 12 residues, from the cysteine through the phenylalanine. CDR3 DNA only is kept here, 36 bases in frame from base 1. Per the germline V gene, SGHVS is the CDR1 and FQNEAQ is the CDR2. Relative to germline, V is missing 5 bases and J is missing 10 bases, with 5 bases of the junction outside any gene match. To note about this clone: Its antigen is unknown. Base qualities are not provided; no much larger clone lies one nucleotide away.

The material sequenced was peripheral blood. This TCR derives from a man between 18 and 29 years old with COVID-19, enrolled during active disease. This receptor chain uses TRBV7-8 and TRBJ2-1, and 7 bases in between align with TRBD2. Here the CDR3 is given as CASSPAGVEQFF. The DNA sequence is TGTGCCAGCAGCCCGGCGGGGGTCGAGCAGTTCTTC.